This T cell receptor (beta chain) was sequenced in a study of beta chain features in type 1 diabetes. Expressed TCRB transcripts were sequenced, since all the RNA that had been isolated was reverse transcribed. Using immunoSEQ multiplex PCR, the repertoire was profiled, and TCRdb retains in-frame clones only, with some absent. The data hold 450,000 or so clones, with approximately 10% observed a single time. The CDR3 is 10 amino acids. V was cut by 5 bases and J by 8 bases, with 7 bases left in between. The germline V gene has CDR1 SGHRS and CDR2 YFSETQ. This clonotype was obtained from a woman between 18 and 29 years old in good health. The chain employs TRBV5-1 and TRBJ1-2; unclear D gene. What was sequenced was naive CD4+ T cells from blood. The CDR3 sequence: CASSGPGYTF. CDR3 DNA: TGCGCCAGCAGTGGTCCAGGCTACACCTTC.